These 4 T cell receptor beta chains originate from one sample sequenced in a study of cytomegalovirus exposure and HLA in healthy donors. PCR employed 60 Vbeta and 13 Jbeta primers. Data came from immunoSEQ multiplex PCR; TCRdb stores just in-frame clones and leaves some out. The repertoire consists of about 82,000 clones, with around 82% occurring once and the leading ten covering approximately 3.2%. Sequencing was done on a sample of PBMCs. The receptors stem from a man aged 45-65 years in good health and CMV-seronegative.

Notes on this clone: A read error may account for a junction end that differs from germline. This chain connects TRBV7-9 to TRBJ2-3, with D tentatively TRBD2 (6 bases). Germline assignment: CDR1 SEHNR and CDR2 FQNEAQ (reference sequence). The CDR3 spans 14 residues. The CDR3 DNA sequence: TGTTCCAGCAACCTCGGACTACCAGGGGATACGCAGTATTTT. It yields the protein CSSNLGLPGDTQYF. Full variable domain (missing parts from reference TRBV7-9 and TRBJ2-3): DTGVSQNPRHKITKRGQNVTFRCDPISEHNRLYWYRQTLGQGPEFLTYFQNEAQLEKSRLLSDRFSAERPKGSFSTLEIQRTEQGDSAMYLCSSNLGLPGDTQYFGPGTRLTVL.

The chain is built from TRBV28 and TRBJ2-4; 9 bases fit TRBD1. Trimming took 7 bases from V and 1 from J; bases not matched to a gene: 5. CDR1 is MDHEN, CDR2 SYDVKM, per germline. This CDR3 is built from 15 residues. The CDR3 DNA sequence: TGTGCCAGCACCGGTGGACAGGGGGCCAAAAACATTCAGTACTTC. Protein: CASTGGQGAKNIQYF. The full variable domain, with the rest looked up from reference TRBV28 and TRBJ2-4, is DVKVTQSSRYLVKRTGEKVFLECVQDMDHENMFWYRQDPGLGLRLIYFSYDVKMKEKGDIPEGYSVSREKKERFSLILESASTNQTSMYLCASTGGQGAKNIQYFGAGTRLSVL.

This rearrangement joins TRBV19 to TRBJ1-2; D remains ambiguous. Per germline, CDR1 LNHDA and CDR2 SQIVND (reference sequence). The CDR3 consists of 14 residues. V lost 0 bases and J 1 base, leaving 6 bases between the germline ends. The CDR3 is CASSIDQVNYGYTF. CDR3 DNA: TGTGCCAGTAGTATAGACCAGGTTAACTATGGCTACACCTTC.

The rearrangement joins TRBV2 to TRBJ2-1; the match to TRBD2 covers 13 bases. The CDR3 length is 15 residues. CDR1 is SNHLY and CDR2 is FYNNEI in the germline V gene. Trimming removed 6 bases from V and 8 bases from J; junction bases left unmatched: 7. CDR3 bases: TGTGCCAGCAGACAGACTAGCGGGGGGTCCGATGAGCAGTTCTTC. Translating gives CASRQTSGGSDEQFF.